This TCR beta chain was recorded in a study of identical twins. One entry per CDR3 protein, called by TCRdb with MiXCR from the 5' RACE reads. Among approximately 590,000 distinct CDR3 sequences listed, just under 10% were seen once. Germline V gene lookup returns CDR1 SEHNR and CDR2 FQNEAQ (reference sequence). V was clipped by 11 bases and J by 7 bases, with 27 bases between them. CDR3 length equals 15 residues. The sample was also linked to a second study, of yellow fever vaccine responses in identical twins.

Sequenced material: PBMCs. This TCR was recovered from a woman younger than 30 in good health. The chain links TRBV7-9 to TRBJ2-7; TRBD1 or TRBD2 may be the D gene (5 bases each). The CDR3 bases are TGTGCCGCCAGGGCCTCGGAAGGGGACCTGAGGGAGCAGTACTTC. It encodes CAARASEGDLREQYF.